What follows are 30 T cell receptor beta chains derived from one specimen sequenced in a study of blood T cell repertoires in COVID-19. Assay used: immunoSEQ multiplex PCR; TCRdb lists only in-frame clones, some missing. The sample holds about 290,000 clones, roughly nine tenths seen once. What was sequenced was PBMCs or T cells enriched from blood (not recorded which). These receptor sequences come from a woman between 40 and 55 years old who had recovered from COVID-19.

The chain is built from TRBV30 and TRBJ1-5; weak D call: TRBD1 (6 bases). The CDR3 runs 16 residues. V lost 2 bases and J 2 bases, leaving 16 bases between the germline ends. The germline CDR1 and CDR2 sequences are GTSNPN and SVGIG (reference sequence). CDR3 sequence reads: CAWSITGSGGNQPQHF. CDR3 nucleotides: TGTGCCTGGAGTATTACAGGGAGTGGTGGCAATCAGCCCCAGCATTTT.

The chain employs TRBV5-1 and TRBJ2-3; perhaps TRBD2 as D (5 bases). Between the trimmed V and J ends, which lost 3 bases and 6 bases, there was a span of 14 bases. This CDR3 is built from 14 residues. The V gene's germline CDR1 is SGHRS and CDR2 YFSETQ. In DNA, the CDR3 is TGCGCCAGCAGCTCCCGGACTGCCTACGATACGCAGTATTTT. It translates to CASSSRTAYDTQYF.

The V call is TRBV9, the J call TRBJ2-1; D ambiguous. The germline V gene has CDR1 SGDLS and CDR2 YYNGEE. Trimming removed 0 bases from V and 5 bases from J, with 3 bases in between. This CDR3 spans 12 amino acids. The CDR3 reads CASSVANNEQFF. The CDR3 DNA is TGTGCCAGCAGCGTAGCTAACAATGAGCAGTTCTTC.

The chain couples TRBV5-1 to TRBJ1-2, with no clear D. The CDR3 is 14 residues long. The V end lost 0 bases, the J end lost 6 bases, and 12 bases lay between the germline ends. Germline lookup yields CDR1 SGHRS and CDR2 YFSETQ. The CDR3 here is CASSLALGRDGYTF. In nucleotides, the CDR3 is TGCGCCAGCAGCTTGGCCCTCGGGAGGGATGGCTACACCTTC.

The chain joins TRBV11-2 to TRBJ2-2; D perhaps matches TRBD1 (5 bases). Germline V gene sequence: CDR1 SGHAT, CDR2 FQNNGV. The germline V and J ends were trimmed by 5 bases and 1 base, with 8 bases remaining between them. This CDR3 is built from 14 residues. CDR3 sequence: CASSVDRNTGELFF. Here the CDR3 DNA reads TGTGCCAGCAGCGTTGACAGGAACACCGGGGAGCTGTTTTTT. The whole variable domain, filled in from reference TRBV11-2 and TRBJ2-2, reads EAGVAQSPRYKIIEKRQSVAFWCNPISGHATLYWYQQILGQGPKLLIQFQNNGVVDDSQLPKDRFSAERLKGVDSTLKIQPAKLEDSAVYLCASSVDRNTGELFFGEGSRLTVL.

A single count supports this clone. This chain uses TRBV4-1 with TRBJ2-5, with 8 bases fitting TRBD2. Per germline, CDR1 MGHRA and CDR2 YSYEKL. V lost 4 bases and J lost 5; bases outside the gene matches: 12. The CDR3 spans 16 residues. The CDR3 bases are TGCGCCAGCAGCCCACCCAGCGGGGGTCCCTGGGAGACCCAGTACTTC. Its translation is CASSPPSGGPWETQYF.

The rearrangement joins TRBV5-4 to TRBJ2-3; 7 bases map to TRBD2. V lost 3 bases, J lost 2 bases, and 12 bases stayed unmatched. CDR3 length: 17 amino acids. Germline CDR1 reads SGHNT; CDR2 reads YYREEE (reference sequence). The DNA for the CDR3 is TGTGCCAGCAGCTCACCCTGGGAGGGGCGAATCACAGATACGCAGTATTTT. Amino acid sequence: CASSSPWEGRITDTQYF.

The chain recombines TRBV5-1 with TRBJ2-2; D gene ambiguous. V was cut by 4 bases and J by 7 bases, with 14 bases left in between. The CDR3 totals 14 residues. Germline CDR1 reads SGHRS; CDR2 reads YFSETQ. The CDR3 DNA follows: TGCGCCAGCAGCACCACGGTCACGGGCGGGGAGCTGTTTTTT. Its translation: CASSTTVTGGELFF.

The rearrangement uses TRBV19 and TRBJ1-5; maybe TRBD1 (5 bases). V lost 5 bases and J lost 3, with 14 bases in between. Germline lookup yields CDR1 LNHDA and CDR2 SQIVND (reference sequence). The CDR3 runs to 15 residues. The CDR3 region is CASSGRQNYNQPQHF. The CDR3 nucleotides read TGTGCCAGTAGTGGCAGACAGAATTACAATCAGCCCCAGCATTTT.

This chain uses TRBV7-2 with TRBJ2-2; 14 positions agree with TRBD2. Trimming cost V 5 bases and J 7 bases; bases outside gene matches: 9. The CDR3 length is 17 residues. CDR1 is SGHTA, CDR2 FQGNSA, per germline. The CDR3 DNA follows: TGTGCCAGCAGCCAAGGACTAGCGGGAGGCCGTGGCGGGGAGCTGTTTTTT. Protein: CASSQGLAGGRGGELFF.

The chain combines TRBV4-2 with TRBJ1-2, with TRBD1 matching 11 bases. Germline CDR1 LGHNA, CDR2 YNFKEQ. V shed 1 base and J 5 bases; nucleotides not matched to a gene: 6. The CDR3 length is 16 residues. CDR3 bases: TGTGCCAGCAGCCAAGTGTACGGACAGGGGGCATATGGCTACACCTTC. This gives the protein CASSQVYGQGAYGYTF.

This chain joins TRBV5-1 and TRBJ1-2; TRBD1 matches 7 bases. Germline CDR1 and CDR2: SGHRS and YFSETQ. CDR3 length equals 14 residues. The junction had 4 bases not matched to a gene; V was cut back by 1 base and J by 4 bases. CDR3 in DNA: TGCGCCAGCAGCTTGCAAGCAGGGGGCTATGGCTACACCTTC. Protein sequence: CASSLQAGGYGYTF.

The chain has TRBV13 and TRBJ2-6; 11 bases match TRBD2. The trim removed 2 bases at V and 0 bases at J, leaving 9 bases unmatched. The germline CDR1 and CDR2 sequences are PRHDT and FYEKMQ (reference sequence). The CDR3 loop spans 20 amino acids. In nucleotides, the CDR3 is TGTGCCAGCAGCTTAAGGCTAGCGGGGGGCCTAAGCTCTGGGGCCAACGTCCTGACTTTC. Protein sequence: CASSLRLAGGLSSGANVLTF.

J is TRBJ2-7 and V is TRBV2, with 9 nucleotides matching TRBD1. The CDR3 is 14 residues long. From germline, CDR1 is SNHLY and CDR2 FYNNEI. J lost 5 bases, V lost 6 bases, and 8 bases had no gene match. The CDR3 region is CASSMTGGRDEQYF. The CDR3 coding sequence is TGTGCCAGCAGCATGACAGGGGGAAGGGACGAGCAGTACTTC.

The V gene is TRBV19, the J gene TRBJ1-1; a weak D match, TRBD1 (6 bases). The germline gives CDR1 LNHDA, CDR2 SQIVND (reference sequence). V lost 6 bases and J lost 0, with 20 bases in between. The CDR3 loop spans 17 amino acids. DNA of the CDR3: TGTGCCAGTAGCCCCGGGGGGGGGCGGGGGATGAACACTGAAGCTTTCTTT. Its translation is CASSPGGGRGMNTEAFF. The entire variable domain, with the rest obtained from reference TRBV19 and TRBJ1-1, is as follows: DGGITQSPKYLFRKEGQNVTLSCEQNLNHDAMYWYRQDPGQGLRLIYYSQIVNDFQKGDIAEGYSVSREKKESFPLTVTSAQKNPTAFYLCASSPGGGRGMNTEAFFGQGTRLTVV.

The chain links TRBV6-1 to TRBJ2-2; TRBD2 agrees at 7 bases. The CDR3 is 15 amino acids. The germline V gene encodes CDR1 MNHNS and CDR2 SASEGT. Trimming at V came to 8 bases and at J to 3 bases, leaving 9 bases not matched to a gene. The CDR3 bases are TGTGCCAGCCAATTAGCCGGGGGGTACACCGGGGAGCTGTTTTTT. It yields the protein CASQLAGGYTGELFF.

V usage is TRBV10-3 and J usage is TRBJ2-7; the D gene is possibly TRBD1 (6 bases). Germline CDR1 and CDR2: ENHRY and SYGVKD. The CDR3 runs to 11 residues. Trimming stripped 3 bases from V and 6 bases from J, with 6 bases between. The CDR3 here is CAISEGGEQYF. For the CDR3, the DNA is TGTGCCATCAGTGAAGGGGGCGAGCAGTACTTC.

This clone was recorded only once. The rearrangement uses TRBV7-8 and TRBJ2-3; 7 positions match TRBD1. Germline-derived CDR1 and CDR2 are SGHVS and FQNEAQ. V lost 2 bases and J lost 0; bases outside the gene matches: 23. CDR3 length: 22 amino acids. CDR3 DNA sequence: TGTGCCAGCAGCTTATGGGGTCGAAGAGGGGGCGAAGTAAGAGGAAGCACAGATACGCAGTATTTT. It encodes CASSLWGRRGGEVRGSTDTQYF.

This clone is a singleton in its sample. This chain connects TRBV7-2 to TRBJ1-2, with TRBD1 identical over 8 bases. V was pared by 9 bases and J by 5 bases, with 11 bases of the junction left unmatched. The length of the CDR3 is 14 residues. The V gene's germline CDR1 is SGHTA and CDR2 FQGNSA. CDR3 coding DNA: TGTGCCAGTGCTCCGGGACAGGTGGTATATGGCTACACCTTC. Translating gives CASAPGQVVYGYTF.

The V call is TRBV18, the J call TRBJ2-1; 14 positions match TRBD2. V gave up 3 bases and J gave up 8 bases; unmatched junction bases: 9. The CDR3 extends over 17 amino acids. Per the germline V gene, CDR1 is KGHSH and CDR2 is LQKENI. In DNA form, the CDR3 reads TGTGCCAGCTCACCCAAAATGGGACTAGCGGGGGTCGATGAGCAGTTCTTC. This encodes CASSPKMGLAGVDEQFF.

A single count supports this clone. The chain joins TRBV6-2 or TRBV6-3 to TRBJ1-6; D is unclear. This CDR3 has 12 amino acids. Trimming took 6 bases from V and 8 from J, leaving 8 bases between them. Germline CDR1 and CDR2: MNHEY and SVGEGT. This CDR3 is CASRPADSPLHF. Here the CDR3 DNA reads TGTGCCAGCAGGCCTGCGGATTCACCCCTCCACTTT.

V gene TRBV30 combines with J gene TRBJ2-7, with TRBD2 matching 13 bases. CDR3 length equals 19 residues. Germline trimming cut 0 bases from V and 7 bases from J; bases unmatched to any gene: 18. Germline V CDR1 and CDR2: GTSNPN, SVGIG (reference sequence). This CDR3 reads CAWSVTRTSGRTLVGEQYF. CDR3 nucleotides: TGTGCCTGGAGTGTAACGAGGACTAGCGGGAGAACTCTAGTGGGGGAGCAGTACTTC.

The J gene is TRBJ1-2, the V gene TRBV3-1 (or the pseudogene TRBV3-2); 10 bases match TRBD1. V lost 0 bases to trimming and J lost 2 bases; unmatched junction nucleotides: 3. There are 16 residues in the CDR3. The V gene's germline CDR1 is LGHDT and CDR2 YNNKEL (reference sequence). Written as DNA, the CDR3 is TGTGCCAGCAGCCAAGAGTGGGGACAGGGGAACTATGGCTACACCTTC. As protein: CASSQEWGQGNYGYTF.

The J gene is TRBJ2-7, the V gene TRBV6-5; a possible D gene is TRBD1 (5 bases). The germline V gene encodes CDR1 MNHEY and CDR2 SVGAGI. The CDR3 totals 14 residues. The V end was cut by 6 bases, the J end by 7 bases, with 19 bases between. CDR3 amino acids: CASRTGATSWEQYF. The CDR3 region has the DNA TGTGCCAGCAGAACAGGAGCCACCTCGTGGGAGCAGTACTTC.

The J gene is TRBJ1-1, the V gene TRBV30; the D gene is possibly TRBD1 (6 bases). This CDR3 contains 12 residues. CDR1 GTSNPN and CDR2 SVGIG come from the germline V gene (reference sequence). The V gene lost 5 bases and the J gene lost 3 bases, with 10 bases spanning the gap. The CDR3 DNA reads TGTGCCTGGGATGACAGGTACACTGAAGCTTTCTTT. Its protein is CAWDDRYTEAFF.

This chain links TRBV29-1 with TRBJ1-2; D gene unclear. The length of the CDR3 is 13 residues. V was trimmed by 5 bases and J by 4 bases, leaving 14 bases between them. Looked up from germline, CDR1 is SQVTM and CDR2 is ANQGSEA. The CDR3 region is CSVNHRGSYGYTF. In DNA form, the CDR3 reads TGCAGCGTTAACCACCGAGGCAGCTATGGCTACACCTTC.

This chain connects TRBV6-5 to TRBJ2-3; 12 positions match TRBD2. The germline V gene encodes CDR1 MNHEY and CDR2 SVGAGI. The CDR3 totals 15 residues. The V segment lost 6 bases and the J segment 6 bases; nucleotides outside the gene matches: 7. CDR3 nucleotides: TGTGCCAGCAGCAAGACTAGCGGGAGCTGGGATACGCAGTATTTT. Translation gives CASSKTSGSWDTQYF.

This clone was detected only a few times. The V call is TRBV19, the J call TRBJ1-2; no reliable D call. This CDR3 has 15 residues. The germline V gene has CDR1 LNHDA and CDR2 SQIVND (reference sequence). Trimming left V 1 base short and J 0 bases short, with 9 bases between. CDR3 sequence: CASSIAGGSNYGYTF. The CDR3 region has the DNA TGTGCCAGTAGTATAGCAGGAGGGTCTAACTATGGCTACACCTTC.

This clone was seen once. The rearrangement links TRBV5-8 to TRBJ1-5; TRBD1 agrees at 8 bases. Germline V CDR1 and CDR2: SGHTS, YDEGEE. There are 16 residues in the CDR3. The V and J ends lost 0 bases and 0 bases, in that order; junction bases with no gene match: 2. The DNA of the CDR3 is TGTGCCAGCAGCTTGGGGACAGGGAGTAGCAATCAGCCCCAGCATTTT. Translation: CASSLGTGSSNQPQHF.

The rearrangement links TRBV6-2 or TRBV6-3 to TRBJ2-7; TRBD1 matches 7 bases. Germline V lookup: CDR1 MNHEY, CDR2 SVGEGT. Unmatched junction bases numbered 19, after V lost 0 bases and J lost 2 bases. This CDR3 comprises 20 residues. The CDR3 region has the DNA TGTGCCAGCAGTTACTCGGTGGGACAGCCAGGACAGAAGATTACCTACGAGCAGTACTTC. Residues: CASSYSVGQPGQKITYEQYF.